A selection of T cell receptor beta chains follows, all from one sample in a study of T cells after yellow fever vaccination. TCRdb reanalysed the 5' RACE reads using MiXCR and keeps one entry per CDR3 protein. The sample contains about 300,000 distinct CDR3 sequences, around 8.6% of which appear only once. The input for sequencing was CD4+ T cells sorted from PBMCs, taken 5 days after the yellow fever booster vaccination. The receptors come from a man aged 18 to 29 who received the YFV17D yellow fever vaccine. Both conserved end residues are part of each CDR3. The D gene is left open where the match is weak. A clone size is listed for some rows: how often the clone was seen (once, few, many), or a class if it is expanded.

j_gene	v_gene	d_gene	abundance	CDR3aa	CDR3nt
TRBJ1-1	TRBV9	-	-	CASSVVQDIWWNTEAFF	TGTGCCAGCAGCGTAGTGCAGGACATATGGTGGAACACTGAAGCTTTCTTT
TRBJ1-4	TRBV11-2	-	few	CASSFPQKNEKLFF	TGTGCCAGCAGCTTTCCTCAGAAGAACGAAAAACTGTTTTTT
TRBJ2-3	TRBV6-2/TRBV6-3	TRBD1	-	CASSDRDPTSTDTQYF	TGTGCCAGCAGCGACAGGGACCCAACTAGCACAGATACGCAGTATTTT
TRBJ1-6	TRBV2	TRBD1	few	CASSGQGSSPLHF	TGTGCCAGCAGTGGACAGGGGTCTTCACCCCTCCACTTT
TRBJ2-3	TRBV20-1	-	many	CSAPRRGAFTDTQYF	TGCAGTGCTCCCCGCCGGGGGGCCTTCACAGATACGCAGTATTTT
TRBJ1-1	TRBV7-2	TRBD1	many	CASSPRQGTEAFF	TGTGCCAGCAGCCCCCGACAGGGAACGGAAGCTTTCTTT
TRBJ2-5	TRBV4-1	-	-	CASSRGELRETQYF	TGCGCCAGCAGCCGCGGTGAACTTAGAGAGACCCAGTACTTC
TRBJ1-6	TRBV7-2	-	-	CASMPQAGVRTPLHF	TGTGCCAGCATGCCGCAGGCCGGGGTGAGGACACCCCTCCACTTT
TRBJ2-3	TRBV7-2	TRBD1	-	CASRTDRVGSDTQYF	TGTGCCAGCAGAACGGACAGGGTCGGGTCAGATACGCAGTATTTT
TRBJ1-2	TRBV7-3	TRBD1	few	CASSLTVAGQGAHGYTF	TGTGCCAGCAGCTTAACGGTCGCGGGACAGGGGGCGCACGGCTACACCTTC
TRBJ2-3	TRBV7-9	-	few	CASSSMNFNTGDTQYF	TGTGCCAGCAGCTCAATGAATTTCAACACGGGAGATACGCAGTATTTT
TRBJ1-1	TRBV7-2	-	many	CASSLRGEDTEAFF	TGTGCCAGCAGCTTAAGAGGGGAGGACACTGAAGCTTTCTTT
TRBJ1-1	TRBV27	-	many	CASSWGDQNTEAFF	TGTGCCAGCTCCTGGGGGGACCAGAACACTGAAGCTTTCTTT
TRBJ2-7	TRBV7-3	TRBD2	many	CASSASGSSYEQYF	TGTGCCAGCAGCGCTAGCGGCAGCTCCTACGAGCAGTACTTC
TRBJ2-3	TRBV30	-	-	CAWENGGTDTQYF	TGTGCCTGGGAAAACGGGGGCACAGATACGCAGTATTTT
TRBJ2-5	TRBV6-5	-	-	CASSYSRHTTLQETQYF	TGTGCCAGCAGTTACTCGAGACATACTACATTACAAGAGACCCAGTACTTC